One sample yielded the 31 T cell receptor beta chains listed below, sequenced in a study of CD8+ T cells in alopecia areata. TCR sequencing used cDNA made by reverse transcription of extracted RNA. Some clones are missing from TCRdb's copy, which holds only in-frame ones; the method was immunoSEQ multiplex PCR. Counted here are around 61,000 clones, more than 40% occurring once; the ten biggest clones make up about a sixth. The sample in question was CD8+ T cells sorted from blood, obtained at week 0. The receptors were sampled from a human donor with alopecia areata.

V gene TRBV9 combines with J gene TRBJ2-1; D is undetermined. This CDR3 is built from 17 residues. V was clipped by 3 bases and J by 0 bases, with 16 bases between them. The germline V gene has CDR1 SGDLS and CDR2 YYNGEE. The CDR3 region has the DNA TGTGCCAGCAGCGGAAACAGACTGGATCACTCCTACAATGAGCAGTTCTTC. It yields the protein CASSGNRLDHSYNEQFF. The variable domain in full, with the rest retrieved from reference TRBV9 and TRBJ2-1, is DSGVTQTPKHLITATGQRVTLRCSPRSGDLSVYWYQQSLDQGLQFLIQYYNGEERAKGNILERFSAQQFPDLHSELNLSSLELGDSALYFCASSGNRLDHSYNEQFFGPGTRLTVL.

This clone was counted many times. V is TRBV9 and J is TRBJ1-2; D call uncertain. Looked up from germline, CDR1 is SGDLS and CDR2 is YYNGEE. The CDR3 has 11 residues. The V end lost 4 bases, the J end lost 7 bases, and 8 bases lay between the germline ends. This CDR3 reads CASSSLGGYTF. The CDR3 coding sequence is TGTGCCAGCAGCTCCCTCGGTGGCTACACCTTC.

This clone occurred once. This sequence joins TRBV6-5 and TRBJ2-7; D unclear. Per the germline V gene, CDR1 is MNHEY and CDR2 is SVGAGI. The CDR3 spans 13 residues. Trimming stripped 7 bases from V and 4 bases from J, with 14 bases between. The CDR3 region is CASTPPSGYEQYF. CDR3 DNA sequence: TGTGCCAGCACCCCACCCTCCGGGTACGAGCAGTACTTC.

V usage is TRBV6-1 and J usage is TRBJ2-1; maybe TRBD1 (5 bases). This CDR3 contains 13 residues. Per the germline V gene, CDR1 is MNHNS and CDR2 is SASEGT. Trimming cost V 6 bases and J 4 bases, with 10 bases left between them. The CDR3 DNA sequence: TGTGCCAGCAGACCCGACAGTTACAATGAGCAGTTCTTC. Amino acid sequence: CASRPDSYNEQFF.

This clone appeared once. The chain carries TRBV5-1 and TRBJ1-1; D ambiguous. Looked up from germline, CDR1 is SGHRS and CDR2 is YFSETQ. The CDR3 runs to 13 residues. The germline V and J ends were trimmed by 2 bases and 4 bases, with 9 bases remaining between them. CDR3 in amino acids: CASSLSGVTEAFF. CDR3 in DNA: TGCGCCAGCAGCTTATCCGGGGTCACTGAAGCTTTCTTT.

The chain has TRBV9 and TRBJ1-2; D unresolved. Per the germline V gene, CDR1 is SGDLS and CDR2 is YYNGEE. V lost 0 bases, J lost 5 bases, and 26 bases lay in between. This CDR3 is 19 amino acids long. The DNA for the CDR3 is TGTGCCAGCAGCGTAGATCGGGAGAAGGTTCTATCGCCGGAATATGGCTACACCTTC. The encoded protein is CASSVDREKVLSPEYGYTF.

The DNA for the CDR3 is TGCGCCAGCAGATTGCCTAGCGGGACCTACGAGCAGTACTTC. It encodes CASRLPSGTYEQYF. V is TRBV5-1 and J is TRBJ2-7; 9 bases map to TRBD2. Germline CDR1 reads SGHRS; CDR2 reads YFSETQ. V shed 5 bases, J shed 2 bases, and the junction held 5 bases outside the gene matches. The CDR3 has 14 amino acids.

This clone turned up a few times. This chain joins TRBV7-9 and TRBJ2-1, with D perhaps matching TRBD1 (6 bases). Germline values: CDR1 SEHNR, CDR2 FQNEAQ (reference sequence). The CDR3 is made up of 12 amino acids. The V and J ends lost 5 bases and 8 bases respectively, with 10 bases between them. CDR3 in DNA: TGTGCCAGCAGCACAGCAGGGGATGAGCAGTTCTTC. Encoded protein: CASSTAGDEQFF.

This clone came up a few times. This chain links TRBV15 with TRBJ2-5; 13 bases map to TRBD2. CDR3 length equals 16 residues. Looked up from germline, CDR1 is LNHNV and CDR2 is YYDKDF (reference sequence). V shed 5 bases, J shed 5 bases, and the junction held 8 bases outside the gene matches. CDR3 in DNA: TGTGCCACCAGCCCGTGGACTAGCGGGAGTATCGAGACCCAGTACTTC. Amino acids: CATSPWTSGSIETQYF.

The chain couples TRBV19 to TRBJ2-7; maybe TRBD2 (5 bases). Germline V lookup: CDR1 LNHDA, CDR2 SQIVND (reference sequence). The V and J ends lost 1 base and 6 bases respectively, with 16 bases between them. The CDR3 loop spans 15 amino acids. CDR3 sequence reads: CASSIGFGILLEQYF. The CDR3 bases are TGTGCCAGTAGTATAGGGTTCGGGATTCTCCTCGAGCAGTACTTC.

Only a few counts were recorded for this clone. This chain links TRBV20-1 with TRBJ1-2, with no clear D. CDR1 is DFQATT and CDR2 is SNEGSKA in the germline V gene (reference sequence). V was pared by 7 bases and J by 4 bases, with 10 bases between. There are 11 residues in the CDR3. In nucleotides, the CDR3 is TGCAGTGGGCCGGTCAGCTATGGCTACACCTTC. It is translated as CSGPVSYGYTF.

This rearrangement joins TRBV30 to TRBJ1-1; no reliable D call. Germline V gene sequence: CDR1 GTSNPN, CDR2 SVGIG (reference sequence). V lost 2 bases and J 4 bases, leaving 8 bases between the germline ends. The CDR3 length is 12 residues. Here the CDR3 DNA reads TGTGCCTGGAGTAAGGTTATCACTGAAGCTTTCTTT. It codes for CAWSKVITEAFF.

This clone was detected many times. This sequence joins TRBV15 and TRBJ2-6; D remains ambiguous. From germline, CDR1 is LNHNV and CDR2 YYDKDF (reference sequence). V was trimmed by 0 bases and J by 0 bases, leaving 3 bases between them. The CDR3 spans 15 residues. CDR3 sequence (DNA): TGTGCCACCAGCAGAGACATCTCTGGGGCCAACGTCCTGACTTTC. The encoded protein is CATSRDISGANVLTF.

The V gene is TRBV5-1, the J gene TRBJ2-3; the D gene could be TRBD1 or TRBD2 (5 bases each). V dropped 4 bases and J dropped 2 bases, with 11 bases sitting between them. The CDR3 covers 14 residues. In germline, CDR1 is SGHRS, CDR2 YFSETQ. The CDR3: CASSDYRNTDTQYF. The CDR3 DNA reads TGCGCCAGCAGCGACTACAGGAACACAGATACGCAGTATTTT. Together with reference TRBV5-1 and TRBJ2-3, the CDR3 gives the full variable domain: KAGVTQTPRYLIKTRGQQVTLSCSPISGHRSVSWYQQTPGQGLQFLFEYFSETQRNKGNFPGRFSGRQFSNSRSEMNVSTLELGDSALYLCASSDYRNTDTQYFGPGTRLTVL.

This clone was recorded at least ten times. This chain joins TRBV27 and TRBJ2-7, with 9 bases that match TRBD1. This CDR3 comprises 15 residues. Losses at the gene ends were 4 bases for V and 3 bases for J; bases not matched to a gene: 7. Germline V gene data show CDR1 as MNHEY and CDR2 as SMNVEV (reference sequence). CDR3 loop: CASSYPGQGLYEQYF. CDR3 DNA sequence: TGTGCCAGCAGTTACCCGGGACAGGGCCTCTACGAGCAGTACTTC.

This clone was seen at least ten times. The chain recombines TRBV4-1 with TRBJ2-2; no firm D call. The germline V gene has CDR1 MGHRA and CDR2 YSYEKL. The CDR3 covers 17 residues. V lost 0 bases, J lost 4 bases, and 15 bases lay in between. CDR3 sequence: CASSQDRGFGSTGELFF. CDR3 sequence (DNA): TGCGCCAGCAGCCAAGATCGAGGATTCGGATCCACCGGGGAGCTGTTTTTT.

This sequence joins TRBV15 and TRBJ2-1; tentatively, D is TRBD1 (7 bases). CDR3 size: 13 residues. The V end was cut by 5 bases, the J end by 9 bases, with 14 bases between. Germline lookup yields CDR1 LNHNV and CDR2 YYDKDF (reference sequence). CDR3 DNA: TGTGCCACCAGCCCCTGGAGGGGGCGTGAGCAGTTCTTC. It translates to CATSPWRGREQFF.

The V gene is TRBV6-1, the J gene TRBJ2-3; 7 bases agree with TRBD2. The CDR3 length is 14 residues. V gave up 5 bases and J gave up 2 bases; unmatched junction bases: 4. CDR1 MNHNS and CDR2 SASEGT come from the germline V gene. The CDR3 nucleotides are TGTGCCAGCAGTTCGGGACTAAACACAGATACGCAGTATTTT. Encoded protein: CASSSGLNTDTQYF.

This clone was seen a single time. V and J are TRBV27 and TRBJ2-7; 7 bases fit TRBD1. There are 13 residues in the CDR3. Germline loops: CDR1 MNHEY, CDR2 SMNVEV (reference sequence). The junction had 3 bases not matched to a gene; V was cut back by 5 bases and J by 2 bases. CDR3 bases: TGTGCCAGCAGTGGGACAGAGACCTACGAGCAGTACTTC. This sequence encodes CASSGTETYEQYF.

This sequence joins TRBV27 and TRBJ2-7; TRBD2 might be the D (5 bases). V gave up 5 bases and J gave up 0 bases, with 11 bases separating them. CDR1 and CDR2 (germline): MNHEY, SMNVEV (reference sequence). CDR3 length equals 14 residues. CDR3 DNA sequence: TGTGCCAGCAGTAGAGCGGAGGACTCCTACGAGCAGTACTTC. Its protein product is CASSRAEDSYEQYF.

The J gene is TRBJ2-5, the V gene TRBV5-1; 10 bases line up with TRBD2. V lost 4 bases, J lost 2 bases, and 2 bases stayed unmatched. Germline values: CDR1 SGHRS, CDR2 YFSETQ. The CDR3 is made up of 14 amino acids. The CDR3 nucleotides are TGCGCCAGCAGCCTTAGCGGGAGGCAAGAGACCCAGTACTTC. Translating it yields CASSLSGRQETQYF. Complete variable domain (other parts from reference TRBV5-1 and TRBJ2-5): KAGVTQTPRYLIKTRGQQVTLSCSPISGHRSVSWYQQTPGQGLQFLFEYFSETQRNKGNFPGRFSGRQFSNSRSEMNVSTLELGDSALYLCASSLSGRQETQYFGPGTRLLVL.

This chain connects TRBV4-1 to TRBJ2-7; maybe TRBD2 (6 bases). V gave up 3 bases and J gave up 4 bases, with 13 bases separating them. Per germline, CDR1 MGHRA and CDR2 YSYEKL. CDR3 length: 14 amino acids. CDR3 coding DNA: TGCGCCAGCAGCCAGGGAGGCAAACCTTACGAGCAGTACTTC. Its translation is CASSQGGKPYEQYF.

The CDR3 is CASSPGHNEQFF. Here the CDR3 DNA reads TGTGCCAGCTCACCAGGCCACAATGAGCAGTTCTTC. The V and J genes are TRBV18 and TRBJ2-1; the D is unclear. V was clipped by 2 bases and J by 5 bases, with 4 bases between them. Germline assignment: CDR1 KGHSH and CDR2 LQKENI. This CDR3 comprises 12 residues.

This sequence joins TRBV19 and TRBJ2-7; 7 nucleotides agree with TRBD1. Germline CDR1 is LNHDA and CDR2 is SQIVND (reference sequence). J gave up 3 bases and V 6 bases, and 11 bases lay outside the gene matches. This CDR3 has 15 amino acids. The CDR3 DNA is TGTGCCAGTAGACAAACCGGGACAGTCTACTACGAGCAGTACTTC. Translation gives CASRQTGTVYYEQYF. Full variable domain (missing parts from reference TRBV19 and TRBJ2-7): DGGITQSPKYLFRKEGQNVTLSCEQNLNHDAMYWYRQDPGQGLRLIYYSQIVNDFQKGDIAEGYSVSREKKESFPLTVTSAQKNPTAFYLCASRQTGTVYYEQYFGPGTRLTVT.

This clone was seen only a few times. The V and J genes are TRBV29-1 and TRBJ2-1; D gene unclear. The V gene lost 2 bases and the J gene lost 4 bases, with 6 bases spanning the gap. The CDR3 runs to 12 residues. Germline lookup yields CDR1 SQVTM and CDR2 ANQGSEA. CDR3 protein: CSVERKYNEQFF. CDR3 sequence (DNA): TGCAGCGTTGAAAGAAAGTACAATGAGCAGTTCTTC.

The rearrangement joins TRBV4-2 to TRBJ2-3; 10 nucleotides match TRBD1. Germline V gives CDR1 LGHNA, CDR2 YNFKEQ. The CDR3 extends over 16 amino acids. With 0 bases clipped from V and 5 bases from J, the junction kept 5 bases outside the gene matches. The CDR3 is CASSQEDRGPGDTQYF. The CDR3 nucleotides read TGTGCCAGCAGCCAAGAAGACAGGGGGCCGGGAGATACGCAGTATTTT.

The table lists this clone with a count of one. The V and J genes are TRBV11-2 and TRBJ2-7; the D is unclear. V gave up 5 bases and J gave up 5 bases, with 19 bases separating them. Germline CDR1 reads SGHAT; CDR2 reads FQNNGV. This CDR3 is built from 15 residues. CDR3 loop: CASSPSARVADEQYF. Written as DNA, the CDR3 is TGTGCCAGCAGCCCAAGCGCACGGGTGGCGGACGAGCAGTACTTC.

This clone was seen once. CDR3 in amino acids: CASSLGGSYEQYF. Here the CDR3 DNA reads TGTGCCAGCAGCTTAGGCGGGTCCTACGAGCAGTACTTC. The rearrangement links TRBV11-2 to TRBJ2-5; D possibly corresponds to TRBD2 (5 bases). The tail of the sequence fits TRBJ2-7 better, so the J call may be wrong. CDR3 length: 13 amino acids. The germline V gene encodes CDR1 SGHAT and CDR2 FQNNGV.

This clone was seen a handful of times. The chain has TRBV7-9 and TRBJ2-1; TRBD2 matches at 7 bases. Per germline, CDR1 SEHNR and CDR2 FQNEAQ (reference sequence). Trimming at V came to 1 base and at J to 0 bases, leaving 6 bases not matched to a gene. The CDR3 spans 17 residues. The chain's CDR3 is CASSLGLAFSSYNEQFF. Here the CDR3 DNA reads TGTGCCAGCAGCTTAGGACTAGCCTTCTCCTCCTACAATGAGCAGTTCTTC. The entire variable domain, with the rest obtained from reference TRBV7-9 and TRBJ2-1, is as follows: DTGVSQNPRHKITKRGQNVTFRCDPISEHNRLYWYRQTLGQGPEFLTYFQNEAQLEKSRLLSDRFSAERPKGSFSTLEIQRTEQGDSAMYLCASSLGLAFSSYNEQFFGPGTRLTVL.

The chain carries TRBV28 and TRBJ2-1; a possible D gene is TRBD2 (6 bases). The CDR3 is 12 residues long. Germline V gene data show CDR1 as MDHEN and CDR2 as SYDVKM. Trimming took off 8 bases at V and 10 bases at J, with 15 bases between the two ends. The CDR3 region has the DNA TGTGCCAGCGGATCCCCGGGGGAGGAGCAGTTCTTC. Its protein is CASGSPGEEQFF.

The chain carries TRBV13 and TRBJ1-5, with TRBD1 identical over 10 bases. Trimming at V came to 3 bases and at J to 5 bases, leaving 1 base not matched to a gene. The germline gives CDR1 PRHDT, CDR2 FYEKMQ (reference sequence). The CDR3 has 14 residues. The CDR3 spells CASSLGQGYQPQHF. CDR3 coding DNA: TGTGCCAGCAGCTTGGGACAGGGGTATCAGCCCCAGCATTTT.